This T cell receptor beta chain was identified during a study of cytomegalovirus exposure and HLA in healthy donors. Study-level results: A few V segments could not be told apart, such as TRBV6-2 and TRBV6-3, and were left out.

When sampled, the donors appeared nominally healthy, though they likely had unrecorded immune exposures. PCR involved 60 Vbeta and 13 Jbeta primers. Assay: immunoSEQ multiplex PCR; the TCRdb copy retains only in-frame clones and omits some. The sample shows about 200,000 clones, approximately 79% of them seen only once. For this clone: Antigen: not known.

Per the germline V gene, CDR1 is LNHDA and CDR2 is SQIVND (reference sequence). V was pared by 4 bases and J by 4 bases, with 7 bases of the junction left unmatched. This CDR3 comprises 14 residues. This chain joins TRBV19 and TRBJ2-7; 7 bases agree with TRBD1. This TCR was sampled from a man aged 45-60 years in good health and CMV-seronegative. The sequencing input was PBMCs. CDR3 residues: CASSTTGQIYEQYF. The CDR3 DNA sequence: TGTGCCAGTAGTACTACGGGACAGATTTACGAGCAGTACTTC.